This T cell receptor beta chain was documented in a study of blood T cell repertoires in COVID-19. The overall study: There were acute and convalescent COVID-19 samples, and they came from the United States, Italy and Spain. T cells, B-cell-depleted T cells, or PBMCs supplied cDNA or gDNA.

Seattle participants joined during active infection and were tracked over time. Authors' analysis steps: For nucleated cells, counts were estimated from reference gene primer amplification. Sequencing was performed with immunoSEQ multiplex PCR; in TCRdb, only in-frame clones are kept and a portion is missing. The V and J calls and clone size come from that table; D and trimming were worked out from the DNA. The sample yields around 200,000 clones, 86% seen once. Between the trimmed V and J ends, which lost 7 bases and 0 bases, there was a span of 7 bases. CDR1 is PRHDT and CDR2 is FYEKMQ in the germline V gene (reference sequence). The CDR3 loop spans 13 amino acids.

The V gene is TRBV13, the J gene TRBJ1-3; weak D call: TRBD1 (6 bases). This clonotype was sampled from a woman aged 55-70 years with COVID-19, enrolled during active disease. What was sequenced was peripheral blood. CDR3 in amino acids: CASIGGSGNTIYF. In nucleotides, the CDR3 is TGTGCCAGCATAGGGGGCTCTGGAAACACCATATATTTT.